The 21 T cell receptor beta chains below all came from one sample that was sequenced in a study of regulatory T cells in long-lasting Graves disease. Time point indicated: newly diagnosed GD, antithyroid drugs for less than 3 months. RNA extracted from PBMCs served as the sequencing template. Arm-PCR of CDR3 regions and iRepertoire HTBI primers were the basis on which TCR beta libraries were built. One entry per CDR3 protein, called by TCRdb with MiXCR from the multiplex PCR reads. The sample includes 420,000 or so distinct CDR3 sequences, less than 20% of them seen just once. These data were likewise used in another study, on T cells in Graves' hyperthyroidism and ophthalmopathy.

Sequences were derived from peripheral blood mononuclear cells (PBMCs), sampled at new diagnosis, from a patient treated with antithyroid drugs. These TCRs come from a woman between 18 and 30 years old with Graves disease.

This clonotype was picked up many times. The chain has TRBV2 and TRBJ2-1, with 7 nucleotides matching TRBD1. V trimming: 1 base; J trimming: 1 base; junction bases outside the gene matches: 1. This CDR3 has 15 residues. The germline V gene has CDR1 SNHLY and CDR2 FYNNEI. The CDR3 DNA reads as TGTGCCAGCAGTGAAGGACAGGGATCCTACAATGAGCAGTTCTTC. It encodes CASSEGQGSYNEQFF.

The V call is TRBV12-3 or TRBV12-4, the J call TRBJ1-1; possibly TRBD1 for D (5 bases). The CDR3 has 13 residues. The V end lost 3 bases, the J end lost 3 bases, and 8 bases lay between the germline ends. CDR3 sequence: CASSFQGDTEAFF. The DNA of the CDR3 is TGTGCCAGCAGTTTTCAGGGAGACACTGAAGCTTTCTTT.

At least ten counts were recorded for this clonotype. A read error may produce the germline difference seen at one junction end. The chain uses TRBV20-1 and TRBJ1-2; TRBD1 agrees at 7 bases. This CDR3 comprises 13 residues. The V gene's germline CDR1 is DFQATT and CDR2 SNEGSKA (reference sequence). The CDR3 reads CSAGDRANYGYTF. The CDR3 region has the DNA TGCAGTGCTGGAGACAGGGCTAACTATGGCTACACCTTC.

The rearrangement joins TRBV3-1 to TRBJ2-5; 9 bases agree with TRBD1. The length of the CDR3 is 15 residues. V lost 4 bases, J lost 3 bases, and 6 bases stayed unmatched. Germline values: CDR1 LGHDT, CDR2 YNNKEL (reference sequence). The CDR3 sequence is CASSPRDREKETQYF. The CDR3 DNA reads as TGTGCCAGCAGCCCTCGGGACAGGGAGAAAGAGACCCAGTACTTC.

Many counts were recorded for this clonotype. The gene calls are TRBV5-1 and TRBJ2-3; 8 bases agree with TRBD2. The CDR3 sequence is 15 residues long. Germline lookup yields CDR1 SGHRS and CDR2 YFSETQ. Trimming took 3 bases from V and 2 from J; bases not matched to a gene: 5. The CDR3 reads CASSSGTRYTDTQYF. As DNA, the CDR3 is TGCGCCAGCAGCTCCGGGACTAGGTACACAGATACGCAGTATTTT.

Turning to this clonotype: This CDR3 fails to terminate in the conserved phenylalanine or tryptophan, so it likely reflects a read error. The chain links TRBV4-2 to TRBJ2-2, with 10 bases identical to TRBD2. The J segment lost 3 bases and the V segment lost 3 bases, leaving 4 bases of the junction unmatched. This CDR3 has 16 residues. Germline V gene lookup returns CDR1 LGHNA and CDR2 YNFKEQ. The CDR3 nucleotides read TGTGCCAGCAGCCACGGACTAGCGGTGGACACCGGGGAGCTGTTTTTG. Protein: CASSHGLAVDTGELFL.

There are many counts of this clonotype. This chain uses TRBV20-1 with TRBJ2-3, with TRBD2 as a possible D gene (6 bases). The germline gives CDR1 DFQATT, CDR2 SNEGSKA (reference sequence). The V end was cut by 2 bases, the J end by 3 bases, with 18 bases between. The CDR3 loop spans 16 amino acids. The CDR3 protein is CSARLNTGDFTDTQYF. The CDR3 nucleotides read TGCAGTGCTAGACTTAATACGGGAGATTTTACAGATACGCAGTATTTT.

The chain combines TRBV15 with TRBJ2-3; D may be TRBD2 (6 bases). The CDR3 is 14 amino acids. Germline V gene sequence: CDR1 LNHNV, CDR2 YYDKDF (reference sequence). V was trimmed by 8 bases and J by 2 bases, leaving 14 bases between them. Written as DNA, the CDR3 is TGTGCCACCGCCGGGACTTATGTCACAGATACGCAGTATTTT. Its translation is CATAGTYVTDTQYF.

This clonotype was observed a handful of times. This sequence joins TRBV9 and TRBJ2-3, with no clear D. The length of the CDR3 is 15 residues. Germline V gene lookup returns CDR1 SGDLS and CDR2 YYNGEE. V was trimmed by 6 bases and J by 0 bases, leaving 14 bases between them. The DNA for the CDR3 is TGTGCCAGCATGAGAAGCTGGCAAAGCACAGATACGCAGTATTTT. It codes for CASMRSWQSTDTQYF.

The table lists this clonotype with many counts. J is TRBJ1-5 and V is TRBV2; 7 nucleotides match TRBD1. In germline, CDR1 is SNHLY, CDR2 FYNNEI. The CDR3 loop spans 13 amino acids. Trimming removed 6 bases from V and 6 bases from J; junction bases left unmatched: 5. CDR3: CASRLDRAQPQHF. As DNA, the CDR3 is TGTGCCAGCAGACTAGACAGGGCTCAGCCCCAGCATTTT.

At least ten counts were recorded for this clonotype. The CDR3, as DNA: TGTGCCAGCGGCCTGAGTAGGCGGAGCGCCTCCTACAATGAGCAGTTCTTC. It codes for CASGLSRRSASYNEQFF. J is TRBJ2-1 and V is TRBV11-3, with D uncertain. Trimming stripped 8 bases from V and 0 bases from J, with 20 bases between. Germline assignment: CDR1 SGHNT and CDR2 YENEEA. The CDR3 contains 17 residues.

The chain is built from TRBV28 and TRBJ1-5; 8 positions agree with TRBD1. This CDR3 has 16 residues. The ends lost 4 bases at V and 5 bases at J; junction bases unmatched: 10. From germline, CDR1 is MDHEN and CDR2 SYDVKM. In nucleotides, the CDR3 is TGTGCCAGCAGTTCCCACGAGGGACAGGCCCATCAGCCCCAGCATTTT. This codes for CASSSHEGQAHQPQHF.

The chain recombines TRBV10-3 with TRBJ1-1; 7 nucleotides agree with TRBD1. The CDR3 runs to 12 residues. CDR1 and CDR2 from the germline V gene are ENHRY and SYGVKD. The J segment lost 7 bases and the V segment lost 5 bases, leaving 4 bases of the junction unmatched. CDR3 bases: TGTGCCATCAGTAAGACAGGGCTTGAAGCTTTCTTT. It is translated as CAISKTGLEAFF.

As for this clonotype: One base away lies a much larger clone, so this may be a sequencing read error. The chain has TRBV6-1 and TRBJ2-1, with D uncertain. Germline assignment: CDR1 MNHNS and CDR2 SASEGT. The CDR3 covers 16 residues. Here the CDR3 reads CASSELAGASHNEQFF. The CDR3 DNA is TGTGCCAGCAGTGAATTGGCAGGCGCCTCCCACAATGAGCAGTTCTTC.

This clonotype was found many times. The rearrangement joins TRBV11-3 to TRBJ1-1; D might be TRBD1 (5 bases). Per the germline V gene, CDR1 is SGHNT and CDR2 is YENEEA. There are 19 residues in the CDR3. V lost 1 base and J 0 bases, leaving 21 bases between the germline ends. The CDR3 reads CASSLGFRWGITMNTEAFF. The CDR3 DNA sequence: TGTGCCAGCAGCTTAGGTTTTCGTTGGGGGATAACTATGAACACTGAAGCTTTCTTT.

This clonotype was observed a handful of times. The DNA for the CDR3 is TGCAGTGCTAGAGGGGGGCGGGACTGGGAGACCCAGTACTTC. Protein sequence: CSARGGRDWETQYF. The chain employs TRBV20-1 and TRBJ2-1; tentatively, D is TRBD1 or TRBD2 (6 bases each). The DNA end favors TRBJ2-5, so the J call may be wrong. The germline CDR1 and CDR2 sequences are DFQATT and SNEGSKA (reference sequence). The CDR3 contains 14 residues.

Many counts were recorded for this clonotype. This chain joins TRBV27 and TRBJ2-7; D unresolved. V was pared by 6 bases and J by 3 bases, with 6 bases between. The CDR3 covers 11 residues. CDR1 and CDR2 (germline): MNHEY, SMNVEV (reference sequence). The CDR3: CASSFGYEQYF. CDR3 DNA sequence: TGTGCCAGCAGCTTCGGCTACGAGCAGTACTTC.

This clonotype appeared many times. The V call is TRBV11-3, the J call TRBJ2-7; 10 bases are a match to TRBD2. The CDR3 has 15 residues. The V segment lost 1 base and the J segment 5 bases; nucleotides outside the gene matches: 5. From germline, CDR1 is SGHNT and CDR2 YENEEA. The CDR3 coding sequence is TGTGCCAGCAGCTTAGGGCTAGCGGGAGTCGACGAGCAGTACTTC. Its protein is CASSLGLAGVDEQYF.

This clonotype turned up a few times. This chain connects TRBV7-6 to TRBJ1-5; the match to TRBD1 covers 7 bases. The CDR3 covers 16 residues. In germline, CDR1 is SGHVS, CDR2 FNYEAQ. The V and J ends lost 4 bases and 6 bases, in that order; junction bases with no gene match: 12. Here the CDR3 reads CASSSQTGEPRQPQHF. The CDR3 bases are TGTGCCAGCAGCTCCCAAACAGGGGAACCACGTCAGCCCCAGCATTTT.

This clonotype has a handful of counts. A read error may produce the germline difference seen at one junction end. The chain uses TRBV28 and TRBJ2-7; 10 nucleotides align to TRBD1. The germline gives CDR1 MDHEN, CDR2 SYDVKM. This CDR3 is 15 amino acids long. The CDR3 here is CASSQGTGAVYEQYF. The DNA for the CDR3 is TGTGCCAGCAGTCAGGGGACAGGGGCCGTCTACGAGCAGTATTTC. The full variable domain, completed using reference TRBV28 and TRBJ2-7, is DVKVTQSSRYLVKRTGEKVFLECVQDMDHENMFWYRQDPGLGLRLIYFSYDVKMKEKGDIPEGYSVSREKKERFSLILESASTNQTSMYLCASSQGTGAVYEQYFGPGTRLTVT.

This clonotype occurred many times. V usage is TRBV30 and J usage is TRBJ2-7, with a possible D match to TRBD2 (6 bases). The germline gives CDR1 GTSNPN, CDR2 SVGIG (reference sequence). This CDR3 is built from 15 residues. The V and J ends lost 2 bases and 3 bases respectively, with 17 bases between them. CDR3 DNA sequence: TGTGCCTGGAGTAAGCCGGGACTCAAGAACTACGAGCAGTACTTC. Translated, it gives CAWSKPGLKNYEQYF.